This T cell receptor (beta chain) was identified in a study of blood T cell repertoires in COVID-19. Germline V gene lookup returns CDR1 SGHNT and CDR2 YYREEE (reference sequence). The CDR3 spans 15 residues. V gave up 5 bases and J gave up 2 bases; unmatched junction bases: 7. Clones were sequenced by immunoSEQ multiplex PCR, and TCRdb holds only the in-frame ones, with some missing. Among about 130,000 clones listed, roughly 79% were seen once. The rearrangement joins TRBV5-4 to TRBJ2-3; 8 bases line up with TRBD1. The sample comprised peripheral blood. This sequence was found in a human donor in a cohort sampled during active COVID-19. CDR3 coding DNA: TGTGCCAGCAGATTCGACAGGGGCCACACAGATACGCAGTATTTT. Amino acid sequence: CASRFDRGHTDTQYF. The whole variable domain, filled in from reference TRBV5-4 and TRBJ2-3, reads ETGVTQSPTHLIKTRGQQVTLRCSSQSGHNTVSWYQQALGQGPQFIFQYYREEENGRGNFPPRFSGLQFPNYSSELNVNALELDDSALYLCASRFDRGHTDTQYFGPGTRLTVL.